This T cell receptor (beta chain) was captured by sequencing in a study of Ad26.COV2.S vaccination and SARS-CoV-2 variants. The overall study: COV1001, an Ad26.COV2.S trial, supplied this vaccine-arm donor.

The CDR3 contains 17 residues. CDR1 and CDR2 from the germline V gene are KGHDR and SFDVKD. V shed 5 bases and J shed 0 bases, with 16 bases lying between them. Assay used: immunoSEQ multiplex PCR; TCRdb lists only in-frame clones, some missing. The sample lists hundreds of thousands of clones; around 90% were seen once. Described treatment: about 20 received Ad26.COV2.S at low or high dose, single or two shots; about 5 received placebo; per-sample allocation not given. Specimen acquisition occurred on day 63 following the initial vaccine or placebo injection. The sequences come from peripheral blood, collected in a trial of Ad26.COV2.S vaccine versus placebo. This sequence joins TRBV24-1 and TRBJ2-1; D possibly corresponds to TRBD2 (5 bases). The TCR was taken from a person aged 18 to 65 who received the Ad26.COV2.S COVID-19 vaccine or a placebo. The CDR3 spells CATSVGLAETSYNEQFF. CDR3 DNA: TGTGCCACCAGTGTAGGGCTAGCAGAGACCTCCTACAATGAGCAGTTCTTC.